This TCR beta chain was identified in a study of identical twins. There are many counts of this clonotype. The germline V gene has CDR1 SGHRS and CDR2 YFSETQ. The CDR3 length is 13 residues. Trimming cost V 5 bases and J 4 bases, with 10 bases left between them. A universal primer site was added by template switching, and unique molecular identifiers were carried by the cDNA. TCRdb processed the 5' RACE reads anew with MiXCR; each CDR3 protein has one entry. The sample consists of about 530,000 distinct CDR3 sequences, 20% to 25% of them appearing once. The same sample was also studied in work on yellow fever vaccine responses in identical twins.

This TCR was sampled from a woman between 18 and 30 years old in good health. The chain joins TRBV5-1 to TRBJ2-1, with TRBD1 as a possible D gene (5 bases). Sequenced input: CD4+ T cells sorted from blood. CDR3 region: CASRLQEYNEQFF. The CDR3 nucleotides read TGCGCCAGCAGACTACAGGAGTACAATGAGCAGTTCTTC.